The 22 T cell receptor beta chains listed next were all sequenced from one sample in a study of cytomegalovirus exposure and HLA in healthy donors. PCR involved 60 Vbeta and 13 Jbeta primers. The data were produced by immunoSEQ multiplex PCR, yet TCRdb's version contains in-frame clones alone and is incomplete. This sample yields 150,000 or so clones, of which less than 85% are seen a single time; 1.5% belongs to the top ten. The specimen was PBMCs. All receptors derive from a male donor in good health and CMV-seronegative.

This clone was detected once. V and J are TRBV5-1 and TRBJ2-7, with D unresolved. Per germline, CDR1 SGHRS and CDR2 YFSETQ. V lost 2 bases and J 1 base, leaving 7 bases between the germline ends. This CDR3 contains 13 residues. CDR3 nucleotide sequence: TGCGCCAGCAGCTTTGGCAGTTCCTACGAGCAGTACTTC. Amino acids: CASSFGSSYEQYF.

J is TRBJ1-1 and V is TRBV29-1; no firm D call. This CDR3 has 12 amino acids. CDR1 and CDR2 (germline): SQVTM, ANQGSEA. The V end lost 1 base, the J end lost 3 bases, and 6 bases lay between the germline ends. The CDR3 loop is CSVEVPDTEAFF. The CDR3 coding sequence is TGCAGCGTTGAAGTACCGGACACTGAAGCTTTCTTT.

The chain links TRBV5-4 to TRBJ1-2; D remains ambiguous. This CDR3 comprises 12 residues. V was clipped by 0 bases and J by 4 bases, with 4 bases between them. Germline-derived CDR1 and CDR2 are SGHNT and YYREEE (reference sequence). The CDR3 nucleotides are TGTGCCAGCAGCTTGGCCTCCTATGGCTACACCTTC. Its translation is CASSLASYGYTF.

V and J are TRBV21-1 and TRBJ1-1. TRBV21-1 is a listed pseudogene. The length of the CDR3 is 16 residues. The CDR3 region is CASSFRTGVKNTEAFF. Written as DNA, the CDR3 is TGTGCCAGCAGCTTCAGGACCGGGGTGAAAAACACTGAAGCTTTCTTT.

This sequence joins TRBV27 and TRBJ2-5, with D unclear. The DNA matches TRBJ2-7 better at its end, which makes the J call doubtful. Germline V lookup: CDR1 MNHEY, CDR2 SMNVEV (reference sequence). The length of the CDR3 is 13 residues. CDR3 sequence reads: CASSLAPVYEQYF. The CDR3 region has the DNA TGTGCCAGCAGTCTTGCCCCCGTCTACGAGCAGTACTTC.

V usage is TRBV19 and J usage is TRBJ2-6; 8 bases align to TRBD1. V was clipped by 5 bases and J by 4 bases; unmatched bases: 10. The CDR3 is 17 residues long. Germline-derived CDR1 and CDR2 are LNHDA and SQIVND (reference sequence). CDR3 sequence reads: CASSPSRQGYGANVLTF. For the CDR3, the DNA is TGTGCCAGTAGTCCTTCGAGACAGGGGTACGGGGCCAACGTCCTGACTTTC.

The rearrangement links TRBV6-5 to TRBJ1-5; TRBD1 agrees at 7 bases. This CDR3 is 15 amino acids long. In germline, CDR1 is MNHEY, CDR2 SVGAGI. Trimming cost V 6 bases and J 4 bases; bases outside gene matches: 9. The CDR3 DNA follows: TGTGCCAGCAGCACCACAGGGGTGGGTAATCAGCCCCAGCATTTT. Translation: CASSTTGVGNQPQHF.

J is TRBJ1-5 and V is TRBV7-8; 7 nucleotides match TRBD1. The CDR3 totals 15 residues. J gave up 5 bases and V 5 bases, and 9 bases lay outside the gene matches. Looked up from germline, CDR1 is SGHVS and CDR2 is FQNEAQ. This CDR3 reads CASSIFTGADQPQHF. CDR3 DNA sequence: TGTGCCAGCAGCATTTTTACAGGGGCGGATCAGCCCCAGCATTTT.

The genes are TRBV27 and TRBJ2-7, with D perhaps TRBD1 (7 bases). The V end was cut by 3 bases, the J end by 0 bases, with 15 bases between. The CDR3 has 16 amino acids. CDR1 MNHEY and CDR2 SMNVEV come from the germline V gene (reference sequence). This CDR3 is CASSFAGQLLSYEQYF. CDR3 coding DNA: TGTGCCAGCAGTTTCGCGGGACAGCTTCTCTCCTACGAGCAGTACTTC.

V is TRBV5-6 and J is TRBJ2-3; weak D call: TRBD1 (6 bases). Germline V gene data show CDR1 as SGHDT and CDR2 as YYEEEE. V gave up 1 base and J gave up 1 base, with 13 bases separating them. The CDR3 is made up of 16 amino acids. In nucleotides, the CDR3 is TGTGCCAGCAGCTTGCCTGTCAGGGGAGGCACAGATACGCAGTATTTT. Protein sequence: CASSLPVRGGTDTQYF.

The V and J genes are TRBV9 and TRBJ2-3; a possible D gene is TRBD2 (5 bases). The CDR3 is 19 amino acids. Germline V gene sequence: CDR1 SGDLS, CDR2 YYNGEE. Trimming left V 3 bases short and J 0 bases short, with 23 bases between. The CDR3 is CASSEEVWGQRASTDTQYF. DNA for the CDR3: TGTGCCAGCAGCGAGGAGGTCTGGGGTCAGCGCGCTAGCACAGATACGCAGTATTTT.

J is TRBJ2-3 and V is TRBV11-3, with D possibly TRBD2 on 6 matching bases. This CDR3 is built from 16 residues. The V and J ends lost 0 bases and 0 bases respectively, with 10 bases between them. From germline, CDR1 is SGHNT and CDR2 YENEEA. The CDR3 DNA reads as TGTGCCAGCAGCTTAGATGGGGCGGGGAGCACAGATACGCAGTATTTT. Amino acids: CASSLDGAGSTDTQYF.

J is TRBJ2-3 and V is TRBV28; 10 nucleotides line up with TRBD2. The CDR3 is made up of 16 amino acids. Looked up from germline, CDR1 is MDHEN and CDR2 is SYDVKM. J gave up 2 bases and V 6 bases, and 8 bases lay outside the gene matches. CDR3 sequence (DNA): TGTGCCAGCAGGGAGAGCGGGAGGGCCAACACAGATACGCAGTATTTT. This sequence encodes CASRESGRANTDTQYF.

This sequence joins TRBV19 and TRBJ2-7; 7 positions match TRBD1. Germline CDR1 reads LNHDA; CDR2 reads SQIVND (reference sequence). The CDR3 covers 13 residues. V lost 9 bases and J lost 0; bases outside the gene matches: 5. The chain's CDR3 is CASQGVSSYEQYF. CDR3 nucleotide sequence: TGTGCCAGCCAGGGGGTGTCCTCCTACGAGCAGTACTTC.

The genes are TRBV13 and TRBJ2-7; 7 positions agree with TRBD1. Germline CDR1 is PRHDT and CDR2 is FYEKMQ (reference sequence). CDR3 size: 14 residues. J was trimmed by 2 bases and V by 5 bases; bases with no gene match: 6. CDR3 sequence reads: CASSQADRPYEQYF. CDR3 bases: TGTGCCAGCAGCCAAGCGGACAGGCCCTACGAGCAGTACTTC.

Worth noting for this clone: At one end, the junction sequence differs from germline, possibly due to a read error. This chain uses TRBV7-9 with TRBJ1-4; 9 bases are shared with TRBD1. The CDR3 covers 16 residues. The germline V gene encodes CDR1 SEHNR and CDR2 FQNEAQ (reference sequence). CDR3 amino acids: CSSSVNRGRANEKLFF. The DNA for the CDR3 is TGTTCCAGCAGCGTAAACAGGGGGCGTGCTAATGAAAAACTGTTTTTT.

The chain links TRBV19 to TRBJ2-7, with 7 nucleotides matching TRBD2. Germline V gives CDR1 LNHDA, CDR2 SQIVND (reference sequence). The CDR3 runs to 15 residues. Trimming cost V 3 bases and J 0 bases; bases outside gene matches: 5. CDR3 in amino acids: CASSMGGGGSYEQYF. CDR3 coding DNA: TGTGCCAGTAGTATGGGCGGGGGAGGCTCCTACGAGCAGTACTTC. Supplemented by reference TRBV19 and TRBJ2-7, the full variable domain reads DGGITQSPKYLFRKEGQNVTLSCEQNLNHDAMYWYRQDPGQGLRLIYYSQIVNDFQKGDIAEGYSVSREKKESFPLTVTSAQKNPTAFYLCASSMGGGGSYEQYFGPGTRLTVT.

J is TRBJ2-5 and V is TRBV28; 7 bases are a match to TRBD1. This CDR3 has 14 amino acids. Germline CDR1 reads MDHEN; CDR2 reads SYDVKM. J gave up 4 bases and V 8 bases, and 10 bases lay outside the gene matches. The CDR3 nucleotides read TGTGCCAGCGACTCGACAGGGACGAGAGAGACCCAGTACTTC. Encoded protein: CASDSTGTRETQYF.

Note on this clone: At one boundary the junction diverges from the germline segment, which might be a read error. The V and J genes are TRBV11-2 and TRBJ2-5, with D maybe TRBD2 (6 bases). CDR1 is SGHAT, CDR2 FQNNGV, per germline. The CDR3 is 11 residues long. For the CDR3, the DNA is TGTGCCAGCAGCTTCAAGCGGGCCTTGGACTTC. Translation: CASSFKRALDF.

The rearrangement uses TRBV29-1 and TRBJ2-7; the match to TRBD1 covers 8 bases. Germline V lookup: CDR1 SQVTM, CDR2 ANQGSEA. J lost 1 base, V lost 2 bases, and 19 bases had no gene match. The CDR3 loop spans 19 amino acids. For the CDR3, the DNA is TGCAGCGTTGAATCCCCACCCCCCTTGTGGGGACAGGATTCCTACGAGCAGTACTTC. Translation: CSVESPPPLWGQDSYEQYF.

This rearrangement joins TRBV7-2 to TRBJ2-5; TRBD2 matches 12 bases. The CDR3 covers 15 residues. V trimming: 5 bases; J trimming: 5 bases; junction bases outside the gene matches: 6. Germline V gives CDR1 SGHTA, CDR2 FQGNSA. CDR3 sequence (DNA): TGTGCCAGCAGCCCGCTAGCGGGAGGGGTGGAGACCCAGTACTTC. Translating it yields CASSPLAGGVETQYF.

This clone appeared once. The chain joins TRBV28 to TRBJ1-5; 7 nucleotides agree with TRBD1. Trimming cost V 4 bases and J 0 bases; bases outside gene matches: 9. The CDR3 totals 17 residues. Germline loops: CDR1 MDHEN, CDR2 SYDVKM. The CDR3, as DNA: TGTGCCAGCAGTTCGTCCCCGGGACAGCCTAGCAATCAGCCCCAGCATTTT. This sequence encodes CASSSSPGQPSNQPQHF.